This T cell receptor beta chain comes out of a study of patients and donors after allogeneic stem cell transplantation. Using its own MiXCR run on the RT-PCR reads, TCRdb lists one record per CDR3 protein. The sample lists about a million distinct CDR3 sequences, about 20% seen once, with roughly 6% in the top ten. CDR3 length equals 14 residues. The V end was cut by 3 bases, the J end by 2 bases, with 9 bases between. The rearrangement links TRBV12-3 or TRBV12-4 to TRBJ2-3, with no clear D. This sequence was found in a human donor who was either an allogeneic HSCT recipient or a stem cell or donor lymphocyte infusion donor (not recorded which). It is not recorded whose cells these are; they may come from a transplant donor. The material sequenced was blood, either unsorted or a sorted T cell fraction (not recorded which). CDR3 sequence: CASSFQPNTDTQYF. The CDR3 nucleotides are TGTGCCAGCAGTTTCCAGCCGAACACAGATACGCAGTATTTT.